One sample yielded the 9 T cell receptor beta chains listed below, sequenced in a study of cytomegalovirus exposure and HLA in healthy donors. The study ran its PCR with 60 Vbeta and 13 Jbeta primers. This table comes from immunoSEQ multiplex PCR, and its TCRdb copy is limited to in-frame clones, with some not included. Among 100,000 to 150,000 clones listed, 75% to 90% were seen once. Sequencing was carried out using PBMCs. These receptor sequences come from a man younger than 40 in good health and CMV-seropositive.

The V call is TRBV5-6, the J call TRBJ2-5, with 8 bases matching TRBD1. CDR1 and CDR2 (germline): SGHDT, YYEEEE. V shed 3 bases and J 5 bases; nucleotides not matched to a gene: 6. The CDR3 is made up of 14 amino acids. Here the CDR3 reads CASSYTGGPETQYF. The CDR3 coding sequence is TGTGCCAGCAGCTACACAGGGGGGCCCGAGACCCAGTACTTC. Using reference TRBV5-6 and TRBJ2-5 for the parts outside the CDR3, the full variable domain is DAGVTQSPTHLIKTRGQQVTLRCSPKSGHDTVSWYQQALGQGPQFIFQYYEEEERQRGNFPDRFSGHQFPNYSSELNVNALLLGDSALYLCASSYTGGPETQYFGPGTRLLVL.

This clone was observed a few times. J is TRBJ1-5 and V is TRBV4-1; 8 bases line up with TRBD1. CDR3 length equals 17 residues. Germline values: CDR1 MGHRA, CDR2 YSYEKL. After removal of 3 bases from V and 6 bases from J, the junction contained 13 bases not matched to a gene. CDR3 sequence reads: CASSHGYRQGAGQPQHF. CDR3 nucleotide sequence: TGCGCCAGCAGCCACGGCTATCGGCAGGGGGCCGGTCAGCCCCAGCATTTT.

The J gene is TRBJ1-3, the V gene TRBV7-3, with D uncertain. Trimming left V 2 bases short and J 2 bases short, with 10 bases between. CDR1 and CDR2 from the germline V gene are SGHTA and FQGTGA. The CDR3 sequence is 15 residues long. The CDR3: CASSLGGPPGNTIYF. The CDR3, as DNA: TGTGCCAGCAGCTTAGGAGGGCCCCCTGGAAACACCATATATTTT.

V is TRBV6-1 and J is TRBJ2-7; D is unclear. The length of the CDR3 is 13 residues. V was pared by 6 bases and J by 3 bases, with 12 bases between. CDR1 and CDR2 from the germline V gene are MNHNS and SASEGT. The CDR3, as DNA: TGTGCCAGCAGGCCCGATAGCAACTACGAGCAGTACTTC. Its protein product is CASRPDSNYEQYF.

This chain connects TRBV14 to TRBJ1-2, with D possibly being TRBD1 (6 bases). V lost 4 bases to trimming and J lost 4 bases, with 16 bases between them. Germline loops: CDR1 SGHDN, CDR2 FVKESK. The CDR3 is made up of 15 amino acids. CDR3 coding DNA: TGTGCCAGCAGCCCGGGGGGGGCCTACAGCTATGGCTACACCTTC. It codes for CASSPGGAYSYGYTF. Filled out from reference TRBV14 and TRBJ1-2, the complete variable domain reads EAGVTQFPSHSVIEKGQTVTLRCDPISGHDNLYWYRRVMGKEIKFLLHFVKESKQDESGMPNNRFLAERTGGTYSTLKVQPAELEDSGVYFCASSPGGAYSYGYTFGSGTRLTVV.

V is TRBV5-6 and J is TRBJ2-7, with 12 bases that match TRBD1. This CDR3 is built from 14 residues. Unmatched junction bases numbered 4, after V lost 3 bases and J lost 6 bases. The germline V gene has CDR1 SGHDT and CDR2 YYEEEE. The CDR3 is CASSSGQGAREQYF. The CDR3 coding sequence is TGTGCCAGCAGCTCGGGACAGGGGGCACGCGAGCAGTACTTC.

The gene calls are TRBV7-6 and TRBJ1-6; TRBD1 matches at 9 bases. V lost 5 bases and J lost 8; bases outside the gene matches: 7. The CDR3 spans 15 residues. Germline V gene sequence: CDR1 SGHVS, CDR2 FNYEAQ. The CDR3 DNA reads TGTGCCAGCAGCCCCCGGGACAGGGAAGATTCACCCCTCCACTTT. Protein sequence: CASSPRDREDSPLHF.

The genes are TRBV5-1 and TRBJ1-1; D possibly corresponds to TRBD1 (6 bases). Looked up from germline, CDR1 is SGHRS and CDR2 is YFSETQ. This CDR3 contains 15 residues. Trimming cost V 4 bases and J 1 base, with 14 bases left between them. CDR3 nucleotides: TGCGCCAGCAGCCAAAAACAGGGCCGGAACACTGAAGCTTTCTTT. Its translation is CASSQKQGRNTEAFF.

The chain carries TRBV28 and TRBJ1-2; TRBD1 aligns across 9 bases. The germline V gene has CDR1 MDHEN and CDR2 SYDVKM. The length of the CDR3 is 15 residues. Trimming removed 4 bases from V and 1 base from J; junction bases left unmatched: 4. The CDR3 DNA reads TGTGCCAGCAGTTCGAGACAGGGGGATAACTATGGCTACACCTTC. The encoded protein is CASSSRQGDNYGYTF.